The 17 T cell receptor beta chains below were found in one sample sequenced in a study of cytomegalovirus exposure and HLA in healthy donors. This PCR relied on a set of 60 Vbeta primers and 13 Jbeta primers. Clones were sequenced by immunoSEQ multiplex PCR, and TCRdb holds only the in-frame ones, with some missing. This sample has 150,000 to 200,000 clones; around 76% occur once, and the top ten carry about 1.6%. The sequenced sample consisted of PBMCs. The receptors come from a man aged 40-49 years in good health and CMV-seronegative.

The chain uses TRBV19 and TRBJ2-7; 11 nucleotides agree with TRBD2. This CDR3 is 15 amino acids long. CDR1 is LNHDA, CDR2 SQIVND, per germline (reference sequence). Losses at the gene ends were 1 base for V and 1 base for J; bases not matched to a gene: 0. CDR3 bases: TGTGCCAGTAGTATAGGACTAGCGGGGTCCTACGAGCAGTACTTC. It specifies CASSIGLAGSYEQYF.

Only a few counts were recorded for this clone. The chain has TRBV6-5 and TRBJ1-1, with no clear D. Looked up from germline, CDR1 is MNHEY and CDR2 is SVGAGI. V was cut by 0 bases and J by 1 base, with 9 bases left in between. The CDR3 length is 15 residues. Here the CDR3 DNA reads TGTGCCAGCAGTTACTCGGGAAGCGGGAACACTGAAGCTTTCTTT. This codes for CASSYSGSGNTEAFF.

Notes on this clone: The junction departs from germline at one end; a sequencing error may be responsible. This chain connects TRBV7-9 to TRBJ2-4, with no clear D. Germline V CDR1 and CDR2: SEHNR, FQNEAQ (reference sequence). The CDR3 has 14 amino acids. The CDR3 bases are TGTGCCAGCAGCACAGTAACAGCAAAAAACAGTCAGTACTTC. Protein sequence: CASSTVTAKNSQYF. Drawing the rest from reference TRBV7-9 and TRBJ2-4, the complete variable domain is DTGVSQNPRHKITKRGQNVTFRCDPISEHNRLYWYRQTLGQGPEFLTYFQNEAQLEKSRLLSDRFSAERPKGSFSTLEIQRTEQGDSAMYLCASSTVTAKNSQYFGAGTRLSVL.

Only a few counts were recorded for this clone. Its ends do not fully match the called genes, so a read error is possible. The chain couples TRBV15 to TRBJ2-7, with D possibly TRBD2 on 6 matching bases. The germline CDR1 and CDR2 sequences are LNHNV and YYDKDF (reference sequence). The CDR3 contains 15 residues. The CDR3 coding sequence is TGTGCCACCAGCAGAGATGGTGTCTTAGAGCGGGCCCTCCACTTC. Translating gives CATSRDGVLERALHF. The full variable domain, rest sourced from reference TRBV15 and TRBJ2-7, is DAMVIQNPRYQVTQFGKPVTLSCSQTLNHNVMYWYQQKSSQAPKLLFHYYDKDFNNEADTPDNFQSRRPNTSFCFLDIRSPGLGDTAMYLCATSRDGVLERALHFGPGTRLTVT.

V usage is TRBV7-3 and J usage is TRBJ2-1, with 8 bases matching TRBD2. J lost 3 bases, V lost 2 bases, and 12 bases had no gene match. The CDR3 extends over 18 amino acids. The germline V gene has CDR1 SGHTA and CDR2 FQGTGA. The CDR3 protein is CASSLWGSGEENYNEQFF. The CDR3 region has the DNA TGTGCCAGCAGCTTATGGGGTAGCGGGGAGGAAAACTACAATGAGCAGTTCTTC.

CDR3 protein: CASRSTDQPQHF. The CDR3 nucleotides are TGTGCCAGCAGATCGACAGATCAGCCCCAGCATTTT. V gene TRBV27 combines with J gene TRBJ1-5; D is perhaps TRBD1 (5 bases). V gave up 6 bases and J gave up 5 bases, with 8 bases separating them. This CDR3 region has 12 residues. CDR1 and CDR2 (germline): MNHEY, SMNVEV (reference sequence).

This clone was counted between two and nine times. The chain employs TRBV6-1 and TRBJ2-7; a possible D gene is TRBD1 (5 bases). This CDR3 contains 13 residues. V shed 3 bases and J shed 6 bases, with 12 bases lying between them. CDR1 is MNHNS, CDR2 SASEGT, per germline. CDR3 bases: TGTGCCAGCAGTGAGGCGACAGTTTTCGAGCAGTACTTC. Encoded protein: CASSEATVFEQYF.

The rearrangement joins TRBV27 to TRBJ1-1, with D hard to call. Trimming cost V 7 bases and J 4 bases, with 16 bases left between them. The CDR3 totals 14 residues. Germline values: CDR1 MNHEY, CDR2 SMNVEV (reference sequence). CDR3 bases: TGTGCCAGCATTCTGACCACGGGTGTCACTGAAGCTTTCTTT. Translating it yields CASILTTGVTEAFF.

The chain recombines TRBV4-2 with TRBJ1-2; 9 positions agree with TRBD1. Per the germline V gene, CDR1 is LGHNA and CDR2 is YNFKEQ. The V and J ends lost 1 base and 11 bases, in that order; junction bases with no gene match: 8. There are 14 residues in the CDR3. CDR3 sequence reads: CASSQAGQGLIYTF. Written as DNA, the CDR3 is TGTGCCAGCAGCCAAGCGGGACAGGGCCTGATTTACACCTTC.

The CDR3 DNA reads as TGTGCCAGCAGCTTATCTGGGGCCCCCTCCTACAATGAGCAGTTCTTC. Protein sequence: CASSLSGAPSYNEQFF. This sequence joins TRBV7-9 and TRBJ2-1; perhaps TRBD1 as D (5 bases). V lost 2 bases and J lost 0, with 11 bases in between. CDR3 length: 16 residues. CDR1 SEHNR and CDR2 FQNEAQ come from the germline V gene (reference sequence).

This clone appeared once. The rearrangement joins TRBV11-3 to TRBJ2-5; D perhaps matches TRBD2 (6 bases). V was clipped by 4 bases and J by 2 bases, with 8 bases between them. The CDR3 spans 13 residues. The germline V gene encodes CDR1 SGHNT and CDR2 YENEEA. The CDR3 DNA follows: TGTGCCAGCAGCTCCGGGGGACAAGAGACCCAGTACTTC. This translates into CASSSGGQETQYF.

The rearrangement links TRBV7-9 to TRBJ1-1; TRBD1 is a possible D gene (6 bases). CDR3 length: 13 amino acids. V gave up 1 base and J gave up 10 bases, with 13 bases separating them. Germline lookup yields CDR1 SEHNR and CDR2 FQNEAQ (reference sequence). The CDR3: CASSLVGGDGAFF. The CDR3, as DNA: TGTGCCAGCAGCTTAGTAGGGGGGGACGGAGCTTTCTTT.

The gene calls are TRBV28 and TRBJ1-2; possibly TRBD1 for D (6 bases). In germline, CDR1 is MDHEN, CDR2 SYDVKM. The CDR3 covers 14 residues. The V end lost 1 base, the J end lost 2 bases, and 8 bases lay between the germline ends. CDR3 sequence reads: CASSLSQGNYGYTF. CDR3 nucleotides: TGTGCCAGCAGTTTATCACAGGGAAACTATGGCTACACCTTC.

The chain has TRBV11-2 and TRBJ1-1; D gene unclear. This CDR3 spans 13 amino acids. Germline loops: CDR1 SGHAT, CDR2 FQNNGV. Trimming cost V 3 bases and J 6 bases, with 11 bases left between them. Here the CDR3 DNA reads TGTGCCAGCAGCTTGAATAGAAAAGCTGAAGCTTTCTTT. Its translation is CASSLNRKAEAFF.

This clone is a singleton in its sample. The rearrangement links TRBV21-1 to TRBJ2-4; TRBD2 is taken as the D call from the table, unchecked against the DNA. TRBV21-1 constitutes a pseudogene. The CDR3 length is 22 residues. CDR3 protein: CASSPTPGLPQGHTLAKNIQYF. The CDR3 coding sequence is TGTGCCAGCAGCCCTACCCCGGGACTGCCCCAAGGGCACACGCTAGCCAAAAACATTCAGTACTTC.

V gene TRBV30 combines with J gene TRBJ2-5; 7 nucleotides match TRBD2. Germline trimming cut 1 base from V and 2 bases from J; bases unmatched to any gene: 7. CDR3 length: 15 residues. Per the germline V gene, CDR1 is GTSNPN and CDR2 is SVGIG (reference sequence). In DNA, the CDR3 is TGTGCCTGGAGTGAGGGGAGGGTGAAACAAGAGACCCAGTACTTC. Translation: CAWSEGRVKQETQYF. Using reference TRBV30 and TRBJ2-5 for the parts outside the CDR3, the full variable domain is SQTIHQWPATLVQPVGSPLSLECTVEGTSNPNLYWYRQAAGRGLQLLFYSVGIGQISSEVPQNLSASRPQDRQFILSSKKLLLSDSGFYLCAWSEGRVKQETQYFGPGTRLLVL.

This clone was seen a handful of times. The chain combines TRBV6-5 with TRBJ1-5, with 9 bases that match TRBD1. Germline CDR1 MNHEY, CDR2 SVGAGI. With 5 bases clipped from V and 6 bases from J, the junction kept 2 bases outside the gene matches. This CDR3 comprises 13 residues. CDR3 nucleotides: TGTGCCAGCAGTACAGGGGGCGTTCAGCCCCAGCATTTT. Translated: CASSTGGVQPQHF.